These 31 T cell receptor beta chains originate from one sample sequenced in a study of T cells in Graves' hyperthyroidism and ophthalmopathy. TCR beta CDR3 region amplification was performed from RNA transcripts. First-round RT-PCR of the TCR CDR3 relied on the HTBI primer set. TCRdb reanalysed the multiplex PCR reads using MiXCR and keeps one entry per CDR3 protein. This sample has around 620,000 distinct CDR3 sequences; 12% to 15% occur once, and the top ten carry around 7%. Sequenced sample: blood. The source is a woman younger than 30 with Graves' ophthalmopathy.

The V and J genes are TRBV30 and TRBJ2-2; possible D gene TRBD2, 5 bases. The CDR3 sequence is 15 residues long. Germline V gene sequence: CDR1 GTSNPN, CDR2 SVGIG (reference sequence). V lost 3 bases and J lost 6, with 17 bases in between. CDR3 nucleotide sequence: TGTGCCTGGAGGCCGGCGGGTGAACCCTCCGGGGAGCTGTTTTTT. Protein sequence: CAWRPAGEPSGELFF.

The table lists this clonotype with a few counts. The rearrangement uses TRBV4-1 and TRBJ2-7; no clear D. The CDR3 has 15 residues. V was shortened by 2 bases and J by 0 bases, with 11 bases between the two germline ends. Germline-derived CDR1 and CDR2 are MGHRA and YSYEKL. In nucleotides, the CDR3 is TGCGCCAGCAGCCAATTGGACCGTCTCTCCTACGAGCAGTACTTC. This codes for CASSQLDRLSYEQYF.

This clonotype was detected only a few times. The CDR3 sequence: CASGTGGRPYSYEQYF. The DNA of the CDR3 is TGTGCCAGCGGGACAGGGGGGCGCCCCTACTCCTACGAGCAGTACTTC. The chain recombines TRBV27 with TRBJ2-7, with 11 nucleotides matching TRBD1. J lost 0 bases, V lost 8 bases, and 9 bases had no gene match. CDR1 is MNHEY, CDR2 SMNVEV, per germline (reference sequence). This CDR3 spans 16 amino acids.

In this sample, this clonotype turned up many times. The CDR3 DNA is TGTGCCAGCAGCTATCGGGACAGGGGGCTTTACGATACCTACGAGCAGTACTTC. Its translation: CASSYRDRGLYDTYEQYF. The chain employs TRBV6-1 and TRBJ2-7, with TRBD1 identical over 12 bases. The V gene's germline CDR1 is MNHNS and CDR2 SASEGT. This CDR3 comprises 18 residues. With V trimmed by 6 bases and J by 2 bases, 14 bases remained unmatched.

The chain is built from TRBV7-9 and TRBJ1-4; D perhaps matches TRBD1 (6 bases). The V end lost 1 base, the J end lost 4 bases, and 10 bases lay between the germline ends. CDR1 and CDR2 (germline): SEHNR, FQNEAQ (reference sequence). The CDR3 is 15 residues long. The CDR3 DNA reads TGTGCCAGCAGCTTAGGACAGGTGGATAATGAAAAACTGTTTTTT. It specifies CASSLGQVDNEKLFF.

The chain is built from TRBV11-3 and TRBJ2-7, with a tentative D call TRBD2 (5 bases). The CDR3 consists of 14 residues. Germline V CDR1 and CDR2: SGHNT, YENEEA. V lost 3 bases and J lost 5, with 14 bases in between. The CDR3 bases are TGTGCCAGCAGCTTCGGTTTTCCCGGGGACGAGCAGTACTTC. Its protein is CASSFGFPGDEQYF.

This clonotype was counted many times. The CDR3 region has the DNA TGTGCCAGCAGCTGGGCGGTCGGGGGCGTCAATCAGCCCCAGCATTTT. It translates to CASSWAVGGVNQPQHF. This chain connects TRBV5-5 to TRBJ1-5; a possible D gene is TRBD1 (6 bases). The CDR3 covers 16 residues. Trimming left V 3 bases short and J 3 bases short, with 16 bases between. Germline CDR1 reads SGHKS; CDR2 reads YYEKEE (reference sequence).

This clonotype was seen only a few times. This chain uses TRBV4-1 with TRBJ2-7, with 7 nucleotides matching TRBD2. CDR1 is MGHRA and CDR2 is YSYEKL in the germline V gene. The CDR3 loop spans 14 amino acids. V gave up 4 bases and J gave up 4 bases; unmatched junction bases: 7. CDR3 DNA sequence: TGCGCCAGCAGCCTCACCGGGACTATTTACGAGCAGTACTTC. This sequence encodes CASSLTGTIYEQYF.

This clonotype was recorded at least ten times. The rearrangement uses TRBV28 and TRBJ2-7; 7 nucleotides line up with TRBD1. Germline assignment: CDR1 MDHEN and CDR2 SYDVKM. The V segment lost 5 bases and the J segment 0 bases; nucleotides outside the gene matches: 7. There are 15 residues in the CDR3. The chain's CDR3 is CASSLQGKSSYEQYF. CDR3 coding DNA: TGTGCCAGCAGTCTACAGGGGAAAAGCTCCTACGAGCAGTACTTC.

This clonotype has at least ten counts. The chain combines TRBV11-2 with TRBJ1-2; 9 bases fit TRBD1. The trim removed 5 bases at V and 6 bases at J, leaving 13 bases unmatched. Looked up from germline, CDR1 is SGHAT and CDR2 is FQNNGV. The CDR3 extends over 16 amino acids. CDR3 sequence (DNA): TGTGCCAGCAGCCAATTCGTTGGGGACAGGGTGAATGGCTACACCTTC. Protein: CASSQFVGDRVNGYTF.

This chain connects TRBV7-9 to TRBJ2-1; maybe TRBD2 (5 bases). V dropped 0 bases and J dropped 7 bases, with 10 bases sitting between them. The length of the CDR3 is 14 residues. CDR1 is SEHNR and CDR2 is FQNEAQ in the germline V gene (reference sequence). CDR3 loop: CASSLALAANEQFF. Here the CDR3 DNA reads TGTGCCAGCAGCTTAGCGCTAGCAGCGAATGAGCAGTTCTTC.

This clonotype was seen more than once but under ten times. The chain couples TRBV12-3 or TRBV12-4 to TRBJ2-3, with D possibly being TRBD2 (5 bases). This CDR3 contains 16 residues. Trimming cost V 1 base and J 9 bases, with 20 bases left between them. CDR3 sequence reads: CASSLEAGRTPETQYF. DNA for the CDR3: TGTGCCAGCAGTTTAGAGGCTGGGAGAACCCCCGAAACGCAGTATTTT.

To note about this clonotype: This sequence may be a read error, since a much larger clone differs from it by one base. This chain links TRBV28 with TRBJ2-7, with 10 positions matching TRBD2. This CDR3 is built from 16 residues. CDR1 and CDR2 (germline): MDHEN, SYDVKM. CDR3 region: CASSPPGAGGPYGQYF. For the CDR3, the DNA is TGTGCCAGCTCACCACCGGGAGCGGGAGGGCCCTACGGGCAGTACTTC. The full variable domain, completed using reference TRBV28 and TRBJ2-7, is DVKVTQSSRYLVKRTGEKVFLECVQDMDHENMFWYRQDPGLGLRLIYFSYDVKMKEKGDIPEGYSVSREKKERFSLILESASTNQTSMYLCASSPPGAGGPYGQYFGPGTRLTVT.

This sequence joins TRBV6-5 and TRBJ1-5, with 8 bases matching TRBD1. Germline lookup yields CDR1 MNHEY and CDR2 SVGAGI. The CDR3 spans 15 residues. Unmatched junction bases numbered 7, after V lost 2 bases and J lost 7 bases. The CDR3 region has the DNA TGTGCCAGCAGTTACAGCAGGGGGCAGGGGCAGCCCCAGCATTTT. This gives the protein CASSYSRGQGQPQHF.

This clonotype has at least ten counts. CDR3 sequence: CASSESFYEQYF. The CDR3 DNA follows: TGTGCCAGCAGTGAATCCTTCTACGAGCAGTACTTC. The chain has TRBV2 and TRBJ2-7, with D unclear. The V and J ends lost 2 bases and 3 bases respectively, with 5 bases between them. Germline CDR1 is SNHLY and CDR2 is FYNNEI. The CDR3 has 12 residues.

This clonotype was detected ten times or more. The chain has TRBV7-9 and TRBJ2-3, with TRBD1 as a possible D gene (5 bases). Germline-derived CDR1 and CDR2 are SEHNR and FQNEAQ (reference sequence). The CDR3 totals 16 residues. V was pared by 3 bases and J by 4 bases, with 17 bases between. The CDR3 nucleotides read TGTGCCAGCAGCTTGAACGTCAAGGGGAAAGCAGATACGCAGTATTTT. Encoded protein: CASSLNVKGKADTQYF.

The V and J genes are TRBV19 and TRBJ1-2, with D tentatively TRBD1 (5 bases). CDR1 is LNHDA, CDR2 SQIVND, per germline (reference sequence). The CDR3 length is 15 residues. The ends were cut back, 0 bases at V and 6 bases at J, with 14 bases in the middle. As DNA, the CDR3 is TGTGCCAGTAGTATAGACGGGGAAAGGGGAAATGGCTACACCTTC. Translation: CASSIDGERGNGYTF.

The chain combines TRBV3-2 with TRBJ2-1; the D call in the table, TRBD2, was not verified against the DNA. TRBV3-2 is labeled a pseudogene. CDR3 length: 17 residues. This chain's CDR3 is CASSQDRGTSGSDERFF. In nucleotides, the CDR3 is TGTGCCAGCAGCCAAGATCGTGGTACTAGCGGGAGCGATGAGCGGTTCTTC.

The genes are TRBV4-2 and TRBJ1-1; 7 positions agree with TRBD1. The V and J ends lost 4 bases and 5 bases, in that order; junction bases with no gene match: 7. The CDR3 covers 14 residues. Looked up from germline, CDR1 is LGHNA and CDR2 is YNFKEQ. As DNA, the CDR3 is TGTGCCAGCAGCCCAGAGAGGGGGCGGACTGAAGCTTTCTTT. It yields the protein CASSPERGRTEAFF.

In this sample, this clonotype turned up many times. The rearrangement links TRBV6-1 to TRBJ2-7; D remains unclear. The CDR3 has 14 amino acids. Germline V lookup: CDR1 MNHNS, CDR2 SASEGT. The V end lost 4 bases, the J end lost 1 base, and 11 bases lay between the germline ends. The CDR3 region is CASSGHGPSYEQYF. The CDR3 DNA is TGTGCCAGCAGTGGGCATGGGCCGTCCTACGAGCAGTACTTC.

The CDR3 DNA is TGTGCCAGCAGCTTTGCGAAGTCGAACACTGAAGCTTTCTTT. Its protein product is CASSFAKSNTEAFF. V is TRBV5-4 and J is TRBJ1-1; no clear D gene. Trimming left V 2 bases short and J 1 base short, with 9 bases between. Germline V gene data show CDR1 as SGHNT and CDR2 as YYREEE (reference sequence). This CDR3 has 14 residues.

This clonotype has at least ten counts. This chain connects TRBV29-1 to TRBJ2-1, with a tentative D call TRBD2 (5 bases). Trimming took 4 bases from V and 3 from J, leaving 10 bases between them. Germline V gene sequence: CDR1 SQVTM, CDR2 ANQGSEA. The CDR3 is made up of 13 amino acids. This CDR3 reads CSVAAVDYNEQFF. As DNA, the CDR3 is TGCAGCGTTGCAGCGGTTGACTACAATGAGCAGTTCTTC.

The J gene is TRBJ2-6, the V gene TRBV20-1; 13 bases agree with TRBD2. This CDR3 spans 18 amino acids. V gave up 1 base and J gave up 0 bases; unmatched junction bases: 3. Germline V lookup: CDR1 DFQATT, CDR2 SNEGSKA (reference sequence). CDR3 protein: CSARAGTSGISGANVLTF. CDR3 bases: TGCAGTGCTAGAGCCGGGACTAGCGGGATCTCTGGGGCCAACGTCCTGACTTTC.

The chain employs TRBV12-3 or TRBV12-4 and TRBJ2-3; 10 positions match TRBD2. Trimming removed 4 bases from V and 5 bases from J; junction bases left unmatched: 12. This CDR3 comprises 17 residues. The CDR3 protein is CASSSQLAGGHGDTQYF. The CDR3 DNA follows: TGTGCCAGCAGTTCCCAATTAGCGGGGGGCCATGGAGATACGCAGTATTTT.

In its sample, this clonotype was seen many times. The chain joins TRBV28 to TRBJ2-7; TRBD2 aligns across 13 bases. The ends lost 4 bases at V and 5 bases at J; junction bases unmatched: 8. CDR1 is MDHEN and CDR2 is SYDVKM in the germline V gene. The CDR3 spans 16 residues. The CDR3 region has the DNA TGTGCCAGCAGTTCCAGTCGGACTAGCGGGAGCAACGAGCAGTACTTC. Translating gives CASSSSRTSGSNEQYF.

This clonotype has at least ten counts. The rearrangement joins TRBV6-1 to TRBJ2-1, with D unclear. The CDR3 contains 15 residues. CDR1 and CDR2 from the germline V gene are MNHNS and SASEGT. Trimming left V 5 bases short and J 6 bases short, with 17 bases between. CDR3 sequence (DNA): TGTGCCAGCAGTTATTGGCTGGGCTTGGGCAATGAGCAGTTCTTC. This translates into CASSYWLGLGNEQFF.

In this sample, this clonotype turned up many times. The V gene is TRBV7-3, the J gene TRBJ1-1; tentative D call: TRBD1 (6 bases). Trimming cost V 9 bases and J 4 bases, with 15 bases left between them. From germline, CDR1 is SGHTA and CDR2 FQGTGA. The CDR3 extends over 13 amino acids. The CDR3 here is CASSRGSSTEAFF. Here the CDR3 DNA reads TGTGCCAGTAGTAGGGGGAGCAGCACTGAAGCTTTCTTT.

The CDR3 DNA follows: TGTGCCAGTAGTGTAGCGGGAGGATATGAGCAGTTCTTC. Its translation: CASSVAGGYEQFF. The gene calls are TRBV19 and TRBJ2-1, with TRBD2 matching over 10 bases. CDR3 length equals 13 residues. Losses at the gene ends were 5 bases for V and 8 bases for J; bases not matched to a gene: 3. In germline, CDR1 is LNHDA, CDR2 SQIVND (reference sequence).

This clonotype appeared many times. The chain combines TRBV9 with TRBJ1-2; tentative D call: TRBD1 (6 bases). The length of the CDR3 is 17 residues. The germline V gene has CDR1 SGDLS and CDR2 YYNGEE. Trimming shortened V by 4 bases and J by 2 bases, and 21 bases separated the two germline ends. The DNA of the CDR3 is TGTGCCAGCAGCCCGAGGAGGGGGATCGCCTTAAACTATGGCTACACCTTC. Its protein product is CASSPRRGIALNYGYTF. Filled out from reference TRBV9 and TRBJ1-2, the complete variable domain reads DSGVTQTPKHLITATGQRVTLRCSPRSGDLSVYWYQQSLDQGLQFLIQYYNGEERAKGNILERFSAQQFPDLHSELNLSSLELGDSALYFCASSPRRGIALNYGYTFGSGTRLTVV.

The V and J genes are TRBV9 and TRBJ1-1, with D perhaps matching TRBD1 (6 bases). The CDR3 runs 16 residues. V gave up 4 bases and J gave up 0 bases, with 16 bases separating them. In germline, CDR1 is SGDLS, CDR2 YYNGEE. DNA of the CDR3: TGTGCCAGCAGCCCCAGGGGCAGTTCCGTGAACACTGAAGCTTTCTTT. It encodes CASSPRGSSVNTEAFF.

The sample holds a few counts of this clonotype. V is TRBV29-1 and J is TRBJ2-2, with 10 bases that match TRBD1. The germline gives CDR1 SQVTM, CDR2 ANQGSEA. The CDR3 is 17 residues long. V shed 5 bases, J shed 4 bases, and the junction held 13 bases outside the gene matches. CDR3 in DNA: TGCAGCGTTTTACCGGGACAGGGGTCTATTTTCACCGGGGAGCTGTTTTTT. It is translated as CSVLPGQGSIFTGELFF.